These 21 T cell receptor beta chains were all obtained from the same sample, sequenced in a study of cytomegalovirus exposure and HLA in healthy donors. Amplification used 60 Vbeta primers and 13 Jbeta primers. Sequencing was performed with immunoSEQ multiplex PCR; in TCRdb, only in-frame clones are kept and a portion is missing. The sample includes about 140,000 clones, about four fifths of them seen just once. The sample was PBMCs. Receptors were obtained from a man aged 40-49 years in good health and CMV-seropositive.

V gene TRBV6-1 combines with J gene TRBJ1-1; D not certain. Trimming left V 5 bases short and J 4 bases short, with 14 bases between. This CDR3 is 14 amino acids long. Per germline, CDR1 MNHNS and CDR2 SASEGT. As DNA, the CDR3 is TGTGCCAGCAGTCCGCGGTCCTTGGGCACTGAAGCTTTCTTT. The encoded protein is CASSPRSLGTEAFF.

The rearrangement uses TRBV9 and TRBJ2-1; TRBD1 aligns across 12 bases. The CDR3 contains 19 residues. The trim removed 0 bases at V and 0 bases at J, leaving 7 bases unmatched. Germline CDR1 and CDR2: SGDLS and YYNGEE. CDR3 sequence reads: CASSVGDRGLRSSYNEQFF. In nucleotides, the CDR3 is TGTGCCAGCAGCGTAGGGGACAGGGGGCTGAGGAGCTCCTACAATGAGCAGTTCTTC.

The chain uses TRBV7-7 and TRBJ2-5; possibly TRBD1 for D (6 bases). Germline V gene data show CDR1 as SSHAT and CDR2 as FNYEAQ (reference sequence). The CDR3 contains 15 residues. V was shortened by 5 bases and J by 5 bases, with 18 bases between the two germline ends. The CDR3 is CASSPTGMSEETQYF. DNA for the CDR3: TGTGCCAGCAGCCCCACAGGGATGTCGGAGGAGACCCAGTACTTC.

Only one count was recorded for this clone. The V call is TRBV19, the J call TRBJ2-2; weak D call: TRBD1 (6 bases). This CDR3 is 16 amino acids long. Trimming took off 1 base at V and 6 bases at J, with 15 bases between the two ends. In germline, CDR1 is LNHDA, CDR2 SQIVND (reference sequence). The CDR3, as DNA: TGTGCCAGTAGTATAGTCAGCGGCAGGGGTCCCGGGGAGCTGTTTTTT. Amino acids: CASSIVSGRGPGELFF.

V usage is TRBV10-3 and J usage is TRBJ1-6; tentative D call: TRBD1 (5 bases). Germline V gene sequence: CDR1 ENHRY, CDR2 SYGVKD. V lost 10 bases and J lost 3, with 16 bases in between. The CDR3 loop spans 15 amino acids. The CDR3: CATKEGKDYNSPLHF. The DNA for the CDR3 is TGTGCCACCAAGGAGGGGAAGGACTATAATTCACCCCTCCACTTT.

The chain combines TRBV11-2 with TRBJ2-7, with 7 bases matching TRBD1. This CDR3 has 14 residues. V was pared by 6 bases and J by 4 bases, with 9 bases of the junction left unmatched. Per germline, CDR1 SGHAT and CDR2 FQNNGV. The CDR3 region has the DNA TGTGCCAGCAGAGATCAAACAGGGGCTTACGAGCAGTACTTC. This gives the protein CASRDQTGAYEQYF. Full variable domain (remainder filled in from reference TRBV11-2 and TRBJ2-7): EAGVAQSPRYKIIEKRQSVAFWCNPISGHATLYWYQQILGQGPKLLIQFQNNGVVDDSQLPKDRFSAERLKGVDSTLKIQPAKLEDSAVYLCASRDQTGAYEQYFGPGTRLTVT.

The table lists this clone with a few counts. The chain is built from TRBV5-4 and TRBJ1-6, with D perhaps TRBD1 (6 bases). The CDR3 totals 14 residues. V dropped 3 bases and J dropped 7 bases, with 11 bases sitting between them. Germline-derived CDR1 and CDR2 are SGHNT and YYREEE (reference sequence). The CDR3 sequence is CASSWGLGNSPLHF. CDR3 DNA: TGTGCCAGCAGCTGGGGGCTTGGAAATTCACCCCTCCACTTT.

V usage is TRBV27 and J usage is TRBJ2-5; a possible D gene is TRBD2 (6 bases). The end of the DNA aligns better with TRBJ2-7, so the J call may be wrong. CDR3 length: 15 amino acids. Germline V gene lookup returns CDR1 MNHEY and CDR2 SMNVEV (reference sequence). Here the CDR3 DNA reads TGTGCCAGCAGTTTAATGGCGGGGAAAGGATACGAGCAGTACTTC. Residues: CASSLMAGKGYEQYF.

The rearrangement joins TRBV2 to TRBJ1-2, with TRBD1 matching over 9 bases. Germline V gene sequence: CDR1 SNHLY, CDR2 FYNNEI. This CDR3 has 13 residues. The V segment lost 6 bases and the J segment 8 bases; nucleotides outside the gene matches: 7. Written as DNA, the CDR3 is TGTGCCAGCAGAACAGGGGGCGAAAGAGGCTACACCTTC. It specifies CASRTGGERGYTF.

This clone was detected once. The gene calls are TRBV5-6 and TRBJ1-5; D unresolved. CDR3 length: 12 residues. Per germline, CDR1 SGHDT and CDR2 YYEEEE. V lost 1 base and J lost 7, with 6 bases in between. Here the CDR3 DNA reads TGTGCCAGCAGCTTGTTCCTGCAGCCCCAGCATTTT. It encodes CASSLFLQPQHF.

This clone was seen a few times. The chain is built from TRBV19 and TRBJ1-2; possible D gene TRBD1, 5 bases. Germline CDR1 is LNHDA and CDR2 is SQIVND (reference sequence). The CDR3 has 15 amino acids. V lost 7 bases and J 0 bases, leaving 15 bases between the germline ends. The CDR3 region is CASKPAGRTNYGYTF. DNA for the CDR3: TGTGCCAGTAAGCCGGCAGGGCGAACTAACTATGGCTACACCTTC.

V gene TRBV6-5 combines with J gene TRBJ1-1; D is unresolved. Germline V lookup: CDR1 MNHEY, CDR2 SVGAGI. V lost 5 bases and J 1 base, leaving 11 bases between the germline ends. The CDR3 is 14 amino acids. Here the CDR3 DNA reads TGTGCCAGCAGTACGAGAAGCGGGAACACTGAAGCTTTCTTT. Translating it yields CASSTRSGNTEAFF.

The rearrangement uses TRBV30 and TRBJ2-4; 8 positions agree with TRBD1. There are 11 residues in the CDR3. The V and J ends lost 7 bases and 7 bases, in that order; junction bases with no gene match: 3. The germline gives CDR1 GTSNPN, CDR2 SVGIG (reference sequence). The CDR3 DNA follows: TGTGCCTACGGGACAGGCAACATTCAGTACTTC. Translating gives CAYGTGNIQYF. Together with reference TRBV30 and TRBJ2-4, the CDR3 gives the full variable domain: SQTIHQWPATLVQPVGSPLSLECTVEGTSNPNLYWYRQAAGRGLQLLFYSVGIGQISSEVPQNLSASRPQDRQFILSSKKLLLSDSGFYLCAYGTGNIQYFGAGTRLSVL.

This rearrangement joins TRBV5-4 to TRBJ2-1; 10 nucleotides match TRBD2. The ends lost 2 bases at V and 8 bases at J; junction bases unmatched: 7. The CDR3 sequence is 15 residues long. The V gene's germline CDR1 is SGHNT and CDR2 YYREEE (reference sequence). CDR3 sequence reads: CASSFQPSGSYEQFF. The CDR3 coding sequence is TGTGCCAGCAGCTTTCAACCTAGCGGGAGCTATGAGCAGTTCTTC.

This clone was recorded a few times. The gene calls are TRBV25-1 and TRBJ1-6; 11 nucleotides match TRBD1. Germline CDR1 is MGHDK and CDR2 is SYGVNS. The CDR3 length is 14 residues. The junction had 6 bases not matched to a gene; V was cut back by 4 bases and J by 13 bases. The CDR3 region is CASSVRDRGCPLHF. Here the CDR3 DNA reads TGTGCCAGCAGTGTCCGGGACAGGGGGTGTCCCCTCCACTTT.

V usage is TRBV6-5 and J usage is TRBJ2-7, with TRBD1 as a possible D gene (6 bases). The CDR3 runs 14 residues. CDR1 and CDR2 from the germline V gene are MNHEY and SVGAGI. Trimming removed 0 bases from V and 3 bases from J, with 9 bases in between. This CDR3 reads CASSYSPGDYEQYF. The DNA for the CDR3 is TGTGCCAGCAGTTACTCGCCAGGGGACTACGAGCAGTACTTC.

In its sample, this clone was seen a few times. V usage is TRBV9 and J usage is TRBJ1-1; D uncertain. CDR3 length: 13 amino acids. V shed 2 bases and J shed 1 base, with 6 bases lying between them. CDR1 SGDLS and CDR2 YYNGEE come from the germline V gene. The CDR3 DNA reads as TGTGCCAGCAGCGTGGCCCAGAACACTGAAGCTTTCTTT. Translation gives CASSVAQNTEAFF.

The chain employs TRBV19 and TRBJ2-3; 8 bases line up with TRBD1. J lost 2 bases, V lost 6 bases, and 10 bases had no gene match. Per the germline V gene, CDR1 is LNHDA and CDR2 is SQIVND (reference sequence). This CDR3 comprises 16 residues. The DNA for the CDR3 is TGTGCCAGTAGCCCATACAGGGGGAGCTTCACAGATACGCAGTATTTT. Protein: CASSPYRGSFTDTQYF.

Points on this clone: Other nucleotide sequences from this sample produce the same CDR3. The chain carries TRBV5-1 and TRBJ2-1; D gene uncertain. V was trimmed by 0 bases and J by 0 bases, leaving 7 bases between them. Germline values: CDR1 SGHRS, CDR2 YFSETQ. The CDR3 runs to 15 residues. CDR3 in amino acids: CASSLGPGSYNEQFF. The CDR3 coding sequence is TGCGCCAGCAGCTTGGGCCCGGGCTCCTACAATGAGCAGTTCTTC.

This rearrangement joins TRBV10-2 to TRBJ2-7; a possible D gene is TRBD1 (6 bases). Deletions cut 3 bases from V and 1 base from J, with 7 bases between. The CDR3 runs 13 residues. CDR1 is WSHSY, CDR2 SAAADI, per germline. The CDR3 spells CASSEQGSYEQYF. In DNA, the CDR3 is TGCGCCAGCAGTGAACAGGGATCCTACGAGCAGTACTTC.

V gene TRBV10-1 combines with J gene TRBJ2-1; TRBD2 might be the D (6 bases). Germline assignment: CDR1 WNHNN and CDR2 SYGVQD (reference sequence). V gave up 8 bases and J gave up 0 bases, with 14 bases separating them. This CDR3 contains 15 residues. The CDR3 DNA is TGCGCCAGCGGGAGAGAGGAGGGCTCCTACAATGAGCAGTTCTTC. Its translation is CASGREEGSYNEQFF.